The 17 T cell receptor beta chains below come from one sample, sequenced in a study of blood T cell repertoires in COVID-19. Data came from immunoSEQ multiplex PCR; TCRdb stores just in-frame clones and leaves some out. The sample has 60,000 to 75,000 clones, roughly 85% seen once. The sample taken for sequencing was peripheral blood. Receptor source: a young man with acute or convalescent COVID-19.

The rearrangement uses TRBV12-5 and TRBJ1-2; 9 positions match TRBD1. The CDR3 runs to 16 residues. V lost 3 bases to trimming and J lost 7 bases; unmatched junction nucleotides: 12. Germline V gives CDR1 LGHNT, CDR2 FRNRAP. Here the CDR3 reads CASGLGGTGRGSGYTF. For the CDR3, the DNA is TGTGCTAGTGGTTTAGGCGGGACAGGGCGGGGAAGTGGCTACACCTTC. Together with reference TRBV12-5 and TRBJ1-2, the CDR3 gives the full variable domain: DARVTQTPRHKVTEMGQEVTMRCQPILGHNTVFWYRQTMMQGLELLAYFRNRAPLDDSGMPKDRFSAEMPDATLATLKIQPSEPRDSAVYFCASGLGGTGRGSGYTFGSGTRLTVV.

V and J are TRBV7-9 and TRBJ1-5; 9 bases are a match to TRBD1. J was trimmed by 4 bases and V by 4 bases; bases with no gene match: 8. CDR3 length equals 16 residues. CDR1 is SEHNR, CDR2 FQNEAQ, per germline (reference sequence). The CDR3 is CASSSYTGGLNQPQHF. In DNA, the CDR3 is TGTGCCAGCAGCTCCTATACAGGGGGCTTAAATCAGCCCCAGCATTTT.

The chain joins TRBV3-1 (or the pseudogene TRBV3-2) to TRBJ2-2; 7 positions match TRBD1. This CDR3 contains 17 residues. V was pared by 2 bases and J by 6 bases, with 12 bases of the junction left unmatched. Germline V gene data show CDR1 as LGHDT and CDR2 as YNNKEL (reference sequence). CDR3 DNA: TGTGCCAGCAGCCAACCGTTGGTGAGGGGGCGACCCGGGGAGCTGTTTTTT. Its translation: CASSQPLVRGRPGELFF.

The chain links TRBV10-1 to TRBJ2-3; no firm D call. This CDR3 has 12 amino acids. Germline lookup yields CDR1 WNHNN and CDR2 SYGVQD (reference sequence). Trimming took off 6 bases at V and 6 bases at J, with 10 bases between the two ends. CDR3 sequence (DNA): TGCGCCAGCAGGGGCTTGTCGGATACGCAGTATTTT. As protein: CASRGLSDTQYF.

This clone has just one count. This sequence joins TRBV6-1 and TRBJ1-3, with a weak D call TRBD1 (6 bases). The CDR3 extends over 14 amino acids. V shed 2 bases and J shed 3 bases, with 8 bases lying between them. CDR1 is MNHNS, CDR2 SASEGT, per germline. The CDR3 region has the DNA TGTGCCAGCAGTGAAACAGGGAATGGAAACACCATATATTTT. Translation gives CASSETGNGNTIYF.

In this sample, this clone turned up a few times. V is TRBV7-8 and J is TRBJ1-2, with 10 bases that match TRBD1. The CDR3 length is 15 residues. The germline V gene has CDR1 SGHVS and CDR2 FQNEAQ. With V trimmed by 5 bases and J by 5 bases, 8 bases remained unmatched. Here the CDR3 reads CASSTDRGGLYGYTF. For the CDR3, the DNA is TGTGCCAGCAGCACGGACAGGGGGGGACTATATGGCTACACCTTC.

This chain connects TRBV6-2 or TRBV6-3 to TRBJ1-5; D is unresolved. The germline CDR1 and CDR2 sequences are MNHEY and SVGEGT. The V end lost 4 bases, the J end lost 0 bases, and 7 bases lay between the germline ends. The CDR3 covers 14 residues. The CDR3 DNA follows: TGTGCCAGCAGTTTCTTATATAGCAATCAGCCCCAGCATTTT. Translating it yields CASSFLYSNQPQHF.

The rearrangement joins TRBV24-1 to TRBJ2-2; the match to TRBD2 covers 10 bases. With V trimmed by 10 bases and J by 2 bases, 18 bases remained unmatched. Germline V gives CDR1 KGHDR, CDR2 SFDVKD. CDR3 length: 19 residues. The CDR3 reads CATAQRREAGGRNTGELFF. The DNA of the CDR3 is TGTGCCACTGCGCAGCGAAGGGAAGCGGGGGGGCGTAACACCGGGGAGCTGTTTTTT.

This rearrangement joins TRBV12-3 or TRBV12-4 to TRBJ1-1; D not certain. Trimming took off 11 bases at V and 4 bases at J, with 11 bases between the two ends. The length of the CDR3 is 11 residues. This CDR3 is CASGGGTEAFF. CDR3 bases: TGTGCCTCCGGCGGCGGCACTGAAGCTTTCTTT.

The chain couples TRBV19 to TRBJ2-1, with 8 bases fitting TRBD2. This CDR3 is 15 amino acids long. Germline assignment: CDR1 LNHDA and CDR2 SQIVND (reference sequence). The junction had 4 bases not matched to a gene; V was cut back by 6 bases and J by 0 bases. The CDR3 DNA follows: TGTGCCAGTAGGGAGCGGGGGTCCTCCTACAATGAGCAGTTCTTC. This codes for CASRERGSSYNEQFF.

The CDR3 reads CASRSPTDSAEAFF. DNA for the CDR3: TGTGCCAGCAGGTCCCCCACGGACAGTGCAGAAGCTTTCTTT. The V gene is TRBV6-6, the J gene TRBJ1-1; tentative D call: TRBD1 (6 bases). The CDR3 is 14 amino acids. Germline CDR1 reads MNHNY; CDR2 reads SVGAGI (reference sequence). The V end lost 6 bases, the J end lost 8 bases, and 19 bases lay between the germline ends.

The chain has TRBV2 and TRBJ1-1; D is possibly TRBD1 (5 bases). CDR1 and CDR2 (germline): SNHLY, FYNNEI. CDR3 length: 14 residues. V lost 5 bases to trimming and J lost 1 base, with 11 bases between them. CDR3 sequence: CASSLWGENTEAFF. CDR3 DNA sequence: TGTGCCAGCAGTTTGTGGGGGGAGAACACTGAAGCTTTCTTT.

The chain recombines TRBV30 with TRBJ1-2; D not certain. The V end lost 0 bases, the J end lost 7 bases, and 9 bases lay between the germline ends. Per the germline V gene, CDR1 is GTSNPN and CDR2 is SVGIG (reference sequence). CDR3 length: 12 residues. The CDR3 is CAWSVTEVGYTF. In nucleotides, the CDR3 is TGTGCCTGGAGTGTGACTGAGGTTGGCTACACCTTC.

The gene calls are TRBV5-1 and TRBJ2-5; 11 nucleotides line up with TRBD2. After removal of 4 bases from V and 1 base from J, the junction contained 6 bases not matched to a gene. This CDR3 is built from 16 residues. Germline V gene lookup returns CDR1 SGHRS and CDR2 YFSETQ. As DNA, the CDR3 is TGCGCCAGCAGCCTTACAACTAGCGGGGGCCAAGAGACCCAGTACTTC. As protein: CASSLTTSGGQETQYF.

Comment on this clone: Relative to the germline gene, one junction end is altered; a read error may explain this. J is TRBJ1-2 and V is TRBV10-3; D not resolved. The CDR3 runs to 14 residues. Germline CDR1 reads ENHRY; CDR2 reads SYGVKD. The CDR3 nucleotides are TGTGCCATCAGTGAACTACAAGGCAACTCTGGCTACACCTTC. Translating it yields CAISELQGNSGYTF.

The CDR3 region has the DNA TGTGCCAGCAGCTCGACGACAGGGACCTACGAGCAGTACTTC. As protein: CASSSTTGTYEQYF. The chain recombines TRBV7-2 with TRBJ2-7; 7 bases fit TRBD1. Germline assignment: CDR1 SGHTA and CDR2 FQGNSA. V shed 4 bases, J shed 2 bases, and the junction held 5 bases outside the gene matches. This CDR3 region has 14 residues.

This chain uses TRBV7-2 with TRBJ2-5; 8 bases line up with TRBD1. The germline V gene has CDR1 SGHTA and CDR2 FQGNSA. The CDR3 is 16 residues long. Trimming cost V 4 bases and J 4 bases; bases outside gene matches: 11. CDR3 nucleotides: TGTGCCAGCAGCTCCCTTCCAGGACAGGGTCGAGAGACCCAGTACTTC. Translated: CASSSLPGQGRETQYF.